This T cell receptor (beta chain) was captured by sequencing in a study of shared clonotypes between healthy human individuals. Notes on the study in general: Naive subsets generally had larger estimated richness than memory subsets.

Using immunoSEQ multiplex PCR, the repertoire was profiled, and TCRdb retains in-frame clones only, with some absent. The sample includes a few million clones, around 90% of them seen just once. With V trimmed by 6 bases and J by 7 bases, 9 bases remained unmatched. The CDR3 length is 14 residues. The germline V gene encodes CDR1 LNHDA and CDR2 SQIVND (reference sequence). About this clone: Its matching antigen is unknown. Distinct nucleotide sequences in the sample also encode this CDR3.

V usage is TRBV19 and J usage is TRBJ1-5, with 7 positions matching TRBD1. This clonotype was obtained from a man younger than 35 in good health. Some clones in this sample may be carry-over from other donors' samples. Sequencing was performed on naive CD4+ T cells from PBMCs. Subset of the sample: CD45RA+ positively selected. The CDR3: CASRPDRAGQPQHF. The CDR3 coding sequence is TGTGCCAGTAGACCCGACAGGGCTGGCCAGCCCCAGCATTTT.